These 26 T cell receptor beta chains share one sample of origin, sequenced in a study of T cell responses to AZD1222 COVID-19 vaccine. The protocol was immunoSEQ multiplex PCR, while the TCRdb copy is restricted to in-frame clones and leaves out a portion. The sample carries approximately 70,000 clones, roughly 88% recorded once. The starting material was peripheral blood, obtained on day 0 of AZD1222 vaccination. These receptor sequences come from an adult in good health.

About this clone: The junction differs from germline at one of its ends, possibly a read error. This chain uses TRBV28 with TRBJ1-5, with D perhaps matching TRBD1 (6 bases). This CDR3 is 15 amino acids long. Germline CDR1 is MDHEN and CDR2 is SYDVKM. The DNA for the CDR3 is TGTGCCAGCCGTTTAGGGGGGGCTTACAATCAGCCCCAGCATTTT. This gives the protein CASRLGGAYNQPQHF.

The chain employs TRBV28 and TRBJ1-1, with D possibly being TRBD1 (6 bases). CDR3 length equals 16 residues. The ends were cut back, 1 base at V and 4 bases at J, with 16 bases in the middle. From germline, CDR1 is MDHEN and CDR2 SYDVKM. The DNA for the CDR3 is TGTGCCAGCAGTTTATTCTCCTCCAGGGACACCACTGAAGCTTTCTTT. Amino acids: CASSLFSSRDTTEAFF. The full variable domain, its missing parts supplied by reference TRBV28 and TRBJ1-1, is DVKVTQSSRYLVKRTGEKVFLECVQDMDHENMFWYRQDPGLGLRLIYFSYDVKMKEKGDIPEGYSVSREKKERFSLILESASTNQTSMYLCASSLFSSRDTTEAFFGQGTRLTVV.

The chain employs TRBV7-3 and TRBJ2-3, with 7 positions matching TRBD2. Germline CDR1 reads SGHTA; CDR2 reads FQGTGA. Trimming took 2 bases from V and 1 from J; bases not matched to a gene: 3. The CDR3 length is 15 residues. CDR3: CASSLSSGGTDTQYF. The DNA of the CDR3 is TGTGCCAGCAGCTTATCCAGCGGGGGCACAGATACGCAGTATTTT.

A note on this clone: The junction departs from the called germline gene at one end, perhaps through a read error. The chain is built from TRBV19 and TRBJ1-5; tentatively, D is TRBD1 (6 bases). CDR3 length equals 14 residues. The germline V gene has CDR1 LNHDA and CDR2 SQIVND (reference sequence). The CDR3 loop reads CASTIQGWNQPQHF. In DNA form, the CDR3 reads TGTGCCAGTACTATACAGGGTTGGAATCAGCCCCAGCATTTT.

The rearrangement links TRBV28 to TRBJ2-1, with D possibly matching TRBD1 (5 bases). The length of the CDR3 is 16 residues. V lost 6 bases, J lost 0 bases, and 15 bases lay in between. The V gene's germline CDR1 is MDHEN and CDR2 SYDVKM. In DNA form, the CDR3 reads TGTGCCAGCAGCCAGACAGTTCTCAGCTCCTACAATGAGCAGTTCTTC. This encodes CASSQTVLSSYNEQFF.

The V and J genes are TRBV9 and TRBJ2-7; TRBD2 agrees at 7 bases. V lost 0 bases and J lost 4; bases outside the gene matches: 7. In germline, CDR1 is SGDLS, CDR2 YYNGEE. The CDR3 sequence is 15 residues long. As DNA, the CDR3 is TGTGCCAGCAGCGTAGGCTCTAGCGGAGCATACGAGCAGTACTTC. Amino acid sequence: CASSVGSSGAYEQYF. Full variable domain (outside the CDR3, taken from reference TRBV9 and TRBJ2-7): DSGVTQTPKHLITATGQRVTLRCSPRSGDLSVYWYQQSLDQGLQFLIQYYNGEERAKGNILERFSAQQFPDLHSELNLSSLELGDSALYFCASSVGSSGAYEQYFGPGTRLTVT.

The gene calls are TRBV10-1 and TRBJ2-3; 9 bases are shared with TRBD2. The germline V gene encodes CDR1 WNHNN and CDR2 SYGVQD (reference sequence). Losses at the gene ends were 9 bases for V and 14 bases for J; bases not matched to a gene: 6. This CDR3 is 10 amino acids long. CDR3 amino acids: CASAGGSRYF. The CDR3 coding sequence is TGCGCCAGTGCGGGGGGGTCGAGGTATTTT.

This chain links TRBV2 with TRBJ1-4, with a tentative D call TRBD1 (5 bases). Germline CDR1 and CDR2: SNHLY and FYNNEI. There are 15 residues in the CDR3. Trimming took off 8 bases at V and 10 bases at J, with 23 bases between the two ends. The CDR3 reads CASHLDSAIEGKLFF. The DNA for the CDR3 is TGTGCCAGCCACCTAGACAGCGCCATAGAGGGAAAACTGTTTTTT.

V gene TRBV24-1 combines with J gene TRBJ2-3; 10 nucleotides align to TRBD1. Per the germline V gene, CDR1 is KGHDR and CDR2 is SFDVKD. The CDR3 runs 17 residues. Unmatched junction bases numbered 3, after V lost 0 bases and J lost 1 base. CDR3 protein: CATSDLDGTGGTDTQYF. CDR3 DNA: TGTGCCACCAGTGATTTGGACGGGACAGGGGGCACAGATACGCAGTATTTT.

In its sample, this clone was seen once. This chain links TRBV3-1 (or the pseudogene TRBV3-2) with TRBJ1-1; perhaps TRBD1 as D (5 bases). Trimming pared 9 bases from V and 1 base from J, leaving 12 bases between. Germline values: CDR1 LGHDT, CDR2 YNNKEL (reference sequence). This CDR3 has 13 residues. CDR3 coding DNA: TGTGCCAGTCAGACAGTTGGGAACACTGAAGCTTTCTTT. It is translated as CASQTVGNTEAFF.

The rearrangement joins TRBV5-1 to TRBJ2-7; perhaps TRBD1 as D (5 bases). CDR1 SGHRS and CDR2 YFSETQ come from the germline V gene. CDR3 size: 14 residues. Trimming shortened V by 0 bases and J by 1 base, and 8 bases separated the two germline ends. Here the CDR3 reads CASSLEQESYEQYF. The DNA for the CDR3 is TGCGCCAGCAGCTTGGAACAGGAATCCTACGAGCAGTACTTC.

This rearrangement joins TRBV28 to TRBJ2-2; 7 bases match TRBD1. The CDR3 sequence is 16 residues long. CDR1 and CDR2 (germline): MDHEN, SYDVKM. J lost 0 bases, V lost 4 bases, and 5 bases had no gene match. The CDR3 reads CASSSDRAANTGELFF. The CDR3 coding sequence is TGTGCCAGCAGTTCCGACAGGGCTGCGAACACCGGGGAGCTGTTTTTT. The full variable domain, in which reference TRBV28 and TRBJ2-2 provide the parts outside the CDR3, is DVKVTQSSRYLVKRTGEKVFLECVQDMDHENMFWYRQDPGLGLRLIYFSYDVKMKEKGDIPEGYSVSREKKERFSLILESASTNQTSMYLCASSSDRAANTGELFFGEGSRLTVL.

The CDR3 DNA is TGTGCCAGCAGTATCAACAGGGTGTACAATGAGCAGTTCTTC. Its translation: CASSINRVYNEQFF. The rearrangement uses TRBV2 and TRBJ2-1; D is possibly TRBD1 (6 bases). Per germline, CDR1 SNHLY and CDR2 FYNNEI. The germline V and J ends were trimmed by 5 bases and 4 bases, with 12 bases remaining between them. The CDR3 contains 14 residues.

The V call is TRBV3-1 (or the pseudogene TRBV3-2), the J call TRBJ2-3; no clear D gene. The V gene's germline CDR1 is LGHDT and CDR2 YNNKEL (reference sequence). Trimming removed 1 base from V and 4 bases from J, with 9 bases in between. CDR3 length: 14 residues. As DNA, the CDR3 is TGTGCCAGCAGCCAAGCAGAAAGAGCAGATACGCAGTATTTT. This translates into CASSQAERADTQYF.

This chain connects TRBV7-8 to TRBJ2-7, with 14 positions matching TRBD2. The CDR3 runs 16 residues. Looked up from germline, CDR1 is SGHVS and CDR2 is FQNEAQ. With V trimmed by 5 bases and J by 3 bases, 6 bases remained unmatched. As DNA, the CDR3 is TGTGCCAGCAGCGTAGGGGGACTAGCGGGGGACTACGAGCAGTACTTC. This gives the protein CASSVGGLAGDYEQYF.

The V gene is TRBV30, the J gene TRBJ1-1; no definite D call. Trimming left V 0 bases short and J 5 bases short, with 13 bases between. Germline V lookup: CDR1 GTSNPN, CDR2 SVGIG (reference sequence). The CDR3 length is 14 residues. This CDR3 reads CAWSVTVPLTEAFF. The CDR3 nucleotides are TGTGCCTGGAGTGTAACCGTCCCGCTGACTGAAGCTTTCTTT. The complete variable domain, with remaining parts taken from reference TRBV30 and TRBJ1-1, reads SQTIHQWPATLVQPVGSPLSLECTVEGTSNPNLYWYRQAAGRGLQLLFYSVGIGQISSEVPQNLSASRPQDRQFILSSKKLLLSDSGFYLCAWSVTVPLTEAFFGQGTRLTVV.

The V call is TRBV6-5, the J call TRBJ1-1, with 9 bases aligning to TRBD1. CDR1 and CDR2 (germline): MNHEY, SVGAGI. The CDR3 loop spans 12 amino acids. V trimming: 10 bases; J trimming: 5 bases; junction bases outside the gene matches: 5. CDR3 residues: CAMAGQGTEAFF. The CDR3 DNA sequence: TGTGCCATGGCGGGACAGGGAACTGAAGCTTTCTTT.

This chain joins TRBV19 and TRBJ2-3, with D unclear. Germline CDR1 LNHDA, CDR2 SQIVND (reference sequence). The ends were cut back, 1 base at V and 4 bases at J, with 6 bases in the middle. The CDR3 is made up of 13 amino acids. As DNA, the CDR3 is TGTGCCAGTAGTATAGTAGGGTCAGATACGCAGTATTTT. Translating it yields CASSIVGSDTQYF.

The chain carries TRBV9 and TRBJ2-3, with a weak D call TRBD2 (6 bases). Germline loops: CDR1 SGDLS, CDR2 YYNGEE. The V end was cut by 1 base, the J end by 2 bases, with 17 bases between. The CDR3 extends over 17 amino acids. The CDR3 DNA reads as TGTGCCAGCAGCGTAACGGGAGTTAGAGGGAACACAGATACGCAGTATTTT. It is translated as CASSVTGVRGNTDTQYF.

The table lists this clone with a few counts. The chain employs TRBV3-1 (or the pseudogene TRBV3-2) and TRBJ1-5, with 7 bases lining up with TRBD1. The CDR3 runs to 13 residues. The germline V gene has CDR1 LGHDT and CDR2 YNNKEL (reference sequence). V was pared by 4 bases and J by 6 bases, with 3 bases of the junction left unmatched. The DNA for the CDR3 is TGTGCCAGCAGCCGAGGGGGCAGTCAGCCCCAGCATTTT. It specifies CASSRGGSQPQHF.

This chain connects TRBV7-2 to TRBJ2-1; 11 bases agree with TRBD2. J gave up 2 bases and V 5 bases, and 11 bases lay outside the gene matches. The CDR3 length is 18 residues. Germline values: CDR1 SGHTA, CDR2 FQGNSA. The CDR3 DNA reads TGTGCCAGCAGCCTACGTTCCGGGACTAGCGGAACCTACAATGAGCAGTTCTTC. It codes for CASSLRSGTSGTYNEQFF.

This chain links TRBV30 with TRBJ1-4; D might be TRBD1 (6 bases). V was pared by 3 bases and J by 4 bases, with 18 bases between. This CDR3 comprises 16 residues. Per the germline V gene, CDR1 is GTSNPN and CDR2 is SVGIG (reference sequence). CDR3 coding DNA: TGTGCCTGGAGCGTCGCGGACAGCAGATTTAATGAAAAACTGTTTTTT. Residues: CAWSVADSRFNEKLFF.

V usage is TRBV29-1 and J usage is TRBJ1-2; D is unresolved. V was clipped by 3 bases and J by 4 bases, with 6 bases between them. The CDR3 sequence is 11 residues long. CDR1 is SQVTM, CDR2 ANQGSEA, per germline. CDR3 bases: TGCAGCGTTGAGGTTGGCTATGGCTACACCTTC. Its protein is CSVEVGYGYTF. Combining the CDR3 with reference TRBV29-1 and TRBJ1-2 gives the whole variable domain SAVISQKPSRDICQRGTSLTIQCQVDSQVTMMFWYRQQPGQSLTLIATANQGSEATYESGFVIDKFPISRPNLTFSTLTVSNMSPEDSSIYLCSVEVGYGYTFGSGTRLTVV.

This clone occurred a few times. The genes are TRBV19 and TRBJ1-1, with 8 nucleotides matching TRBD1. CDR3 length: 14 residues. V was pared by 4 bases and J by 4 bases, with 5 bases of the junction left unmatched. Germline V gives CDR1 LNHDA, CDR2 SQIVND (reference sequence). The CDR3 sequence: CASSRTGLATEAFF. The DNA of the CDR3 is TGTGCCAGTAGTAGGACAGGGTTGGCCACTGAAGCTTTCTTT. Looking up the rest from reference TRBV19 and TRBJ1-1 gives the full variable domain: DGGITQSPKYLFRKEGQNVTLSCEQNLNHDAMYWYRQDPGQGLRLIYYSQIVNDFQKGDIAEGYSVSREKKESFPLTVTSAQKNPTAFYLCASSRTGLATEAFFGQGTRLTVV.

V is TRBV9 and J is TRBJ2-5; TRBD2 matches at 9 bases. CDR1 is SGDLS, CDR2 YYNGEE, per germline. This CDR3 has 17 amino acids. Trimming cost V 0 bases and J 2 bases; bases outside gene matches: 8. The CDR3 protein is CASSVDRGGAGQETQYF. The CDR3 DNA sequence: TGTGCCAGCAGCGTAGATCGCGGGGGGGCCGGACAAGAGACCCAGTACTTC.

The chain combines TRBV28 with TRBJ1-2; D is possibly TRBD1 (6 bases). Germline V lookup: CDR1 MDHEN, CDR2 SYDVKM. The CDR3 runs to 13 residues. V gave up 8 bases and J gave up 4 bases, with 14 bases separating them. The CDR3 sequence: CASEGGAAYGYTF. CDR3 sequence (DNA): TGTGCCAGCGAGGGGGGGGCGGCCTATGGCTACACCTTC.